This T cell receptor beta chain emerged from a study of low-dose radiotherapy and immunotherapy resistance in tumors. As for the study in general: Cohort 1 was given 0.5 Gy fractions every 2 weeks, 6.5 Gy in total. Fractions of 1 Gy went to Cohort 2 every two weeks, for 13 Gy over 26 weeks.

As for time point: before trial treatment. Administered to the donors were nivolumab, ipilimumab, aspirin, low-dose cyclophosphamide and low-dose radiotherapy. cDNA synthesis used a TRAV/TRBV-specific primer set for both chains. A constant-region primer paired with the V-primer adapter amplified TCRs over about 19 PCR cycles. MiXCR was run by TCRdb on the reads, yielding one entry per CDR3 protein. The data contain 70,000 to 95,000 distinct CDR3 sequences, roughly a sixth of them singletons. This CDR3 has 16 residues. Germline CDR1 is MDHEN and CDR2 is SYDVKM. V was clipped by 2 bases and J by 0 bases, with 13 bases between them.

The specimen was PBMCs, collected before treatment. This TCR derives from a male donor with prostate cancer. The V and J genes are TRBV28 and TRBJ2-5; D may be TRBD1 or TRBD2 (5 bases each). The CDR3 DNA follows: TGTGCCAGCAGTTTAATGAGGGCAGGGAACCAAGAGACCCAGTACTTC. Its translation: CASSLMRAGNQETQYF. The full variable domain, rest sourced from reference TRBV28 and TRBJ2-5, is DVKVTQSSRYLVKRTGEKVFLECVQDMDHENMFWYRQDPGLGLRLIYFSYDVKMKEKGDIPEGYSVSREKKERFSLILESASTNQTSMYLCASSLMRAGNQETQYFGPGTRLLVL.